A single sample gave rise to the 28 T cell receptor beta chains below, sequenced in a study of cytomegalovirus exposure and HLA in healthy donors. This table comes from immunoSEQ multiplex PCR, and its TCRdb copy is limited to in-frame clones, with some not included. The table lists about 240,000 clones, roughly 86% of them singletons. The sequencing input was PBMCs. All receptors derive from a young woman in good health and CMV-seropositive.

The chain uses TRBV10-1 and TRBJ2-7, with TRBD1 matching 8 bases. This CDR3 contains 16 residues. V shed 5 bases, J shed 5 bases, and the junction held 14 bases outside the gene matches. The germline V gene has CDR1 WNHNN and CDR2 SYGVQD (reference sequence). The CDR3 sequence is CASSYSTGTGPDEQYF. The CDR3 nucleotides read TGCGCCAGCAGTTATAGTACCGGGACAGGCCCTGACGAGCAGTACTTC.

In this sample, this clone turned up once. V usage is TRBV4-2 and J usage is TRBJ2-3, with D tentatively TRBD2 (5 bases). The V gene's germline CDR1 is LGHNA and CDR2 YNFKEQ. The CDR3 has 12 amino acids. Trimming shortened V by 8 bases and J by 1 base, and 7 bases separated the two germline ends. The CDR3 loop reads CASLGGTDTQYF. Here the CDR3 DNA reads TGTGCCAGCTTGGGAGGCACAGATACGCAGTATTTT.

This sequence joins TRBV27 and TRBJ2-5; perhaps TRBD1 as D (6 bases). Matching the DNA end better, TRBJ2-7 makes the J call doubtful. This CDR3 is 14 amino acids long. In germline, CDR1 is MNHEY, CDR2 SMNVEV (reference sequence). The CDR3 nucleotides are TGTGCCAGCAGTTTCGTCCAGGGGCCTTACGAGCAGTACTTC. Translated, it gives CASSFVQGPYEQYF.

The V and J genes are TRBV10-2 and TRBJ2-2, with D possibly being TRBD2 (5 bases). Germline CDR1 WSHSY, CDR2 SAAADI. Trimming shortened V by 7 bases and J by 6 bases, and 9 bases separated the two germline ends. The CDR3 is made up of 12 amino acids. The DNA for the CDR3 is TGCGCCAGCAATCTAGCTCCCGGGGAGCTGTTTTTT. Its protein is CASNLAPGELFF.

This clone was recorded once. The chain uses TRBV27 and TRBJ2-6, with no clear D. Trimming took 0 bases from V and 0 from J, leaving 9 bases between them. Germline-derived CDR1 and CDR2 are MNHEY and SMNVEV (reference sequence). This CDR3 has 17 amino acids. CDR3 sequence (DNA): TGTGCCAGCAGTTTATCCCGCATGGCCTCTGGGGCCAACGTCCTGACTTTC. Protein sequence: CASSLSRMASGANVLTF.

J is TRBJ1-2 and V is TRBV30, with 12 bases aligning to TRBD1. CDR1 is GTSNPN, CDR2 SVGIG, per germline (reference sequence). The trim removed 2 bases at V and 7 bases at J, leaving 8 bases unmatched. The CDR3 extends over 15 amino acids. CDR3 DNA sequence: TGTGCCTGGAGTTATTTGGGACAGGGGGCGCTTGGCTACACCTTC. Translated, it gives CAWSYLGQGALGYTF.

This clone has only one observation. The V gene is TRBV7-2, the J gene TRBJ1-2, with 7 bases fitting TRBD1. Trimming cost V 5 bases and J 3 bases; bases outside gene matches: 12. Germline-derived CDR1 and CDR2 are SGHTA and FQGNSA. CDR3 size: 16 residues. CDR3 region: CASSLLIGGGDYGYTF. CDR3 bases: TGTGCCAGCAGCCTCCTCATTGGAGGGGGCGACTATGGCTACACCTTC.

V is TRBV2 and J is TRBJ2-7, with 11 bases matching TRBD2. CDR1 is SNHLY and CDR2 is FYNNEI in the germline V gene. J gave up 6 bases and V 6 bases, and 4 bases lay outside the gene matches. This CDR3 is 13 amino acids long. Here the CDR3 reads CASSLLAGAEQYF. In nucleotides, the CDR3 is TGTGCCAGCAGCTTACTAGCGGGAGCCGAGCAGTACTTC.

This chain links TRBV27 with TRBJ2-1, with D possibly being TRBD2 (6 bases). Trimming stripped 9 bases from V and 0 bases from J, with 12 bases between. This CDR3 is 14 amino acids long. Germline-derived CDR1 and CDR2 are MNHEY and SMNVEV (reference sequence). CDR3 sequence: CASGWGGSYNEQFF. CDR3 DNA: TGTGCCAGTGGCTGGGGAGGCTCCTACAATGAGCAGTTCTTC.

The chain has TRBV6-1 and TRBJ1-2; D is ambiguous. The CDR3 has 11 residues. Germline V gives CDR1 MNHNS, CDR2 SASEGT. V lost 2 bases, J lost 8 bases, and 6 bases lay in between. DNA for the CDR3: TGTGCCAGCAGTGAAATTTCGGGCTACACCTTC. This sequence encodes CASSEISGYTF.

This rearrangement joins TRBV11-2 to TRBJ2-3; D is possibly TRBD1 (6 bases). Trimming pared 0 bases from V and 7 bases from J, leaving 11 bases between. From germline, CDR1 is SGHAT and CDR2 FQNNGV. There are 14 residues in the CDR3. As DNA, the CDR3 is TGTGCCAGCAGCTTAGAGGTCAGGGGAAATACGCAGTATTTT. It translates to CASSLEVRGNTQYF.

This chain joins TRBV5-6 and TRBJ1-4; 8 bases are shared with TRBD1. The V gene end was trimmed by 4 bases and the J gene end by 5 bases; junction bases not matched to a gene: 4. CDR1 and CDR2 from the germline V gene are SGHDT and YYEEEE. The length of the CDR3 is 14 residues. The CDR3 is CASSLRTGNEKLFF. The CDR3 DNA sequence: TGTGCCAGCAGCCTAAGGACAGGGAATGAAAAACTGTTTTTT.

V usage is TRBV28 and J usage is TRBJ1-1, with D uncertain. Germline CDR1 is MDHEN and CDR2 is SYDVKM. The germline V and J ends were trimmed by 9 bases and 1 base, with 9 bases remaining between them. This CDR3 has 12 amino acids. CDR3 residues: CASRDWNTEAFF. CDR3 nucleotide sequence: TGTGCCAGTCGCGACTGGAACACTGAAGCTTTCTTT.

The gene calls are TRBV5-4 and TRBJ2-1; 7 bases are shared with TRBD1. The V segment lost 4 bases and the J segment 2 bases; nucleotides outside the gene matches: 6. Germline values: CDR1 SGHNT, CDR2 YYREEE (reference sequence). The CDR3 is 15 amino acids. The CDR3 spells CASSAGTVAYNEQFF. CDR3 DNA: TGTGCCAGCAGCGCAGGGACAGTTGCCTACAATGAGCAGTTCTTC.

This sequence joins TRBV27 and TRBJ2-5; a possible D gene is TRBD2 (5 bases). The V and J ends lost 3 bases and 5 bases respectively, with 13 bases between them. The length of the CDR3 is 14 residues. Germline lookup yields CDR1 MNHEY and CDR2 SMNVEV (reference sequence). The CDR3 loop reads CASSLTARGETQYF. In nucleotides, the CDR3 is TGTGCCAGCAGTTTGACCGCCCGAGGGGAGACCCAGTACTTC.

The CDR3: CASRSTNDRDRAQHF. The DNA for the CDR3 is TGTGCCAGCAGATCTACGAACGACCGGGACAGGGCCCAGCATTTT. The chain couples TRBV28 to TRBJ1-5, with TRBD1 matching 9 bases. V lost 6 bases to trimming and J lost 11 bases; unmatched junction nucleotides: 14. The germline V gene encodes CDR1 MDHEN and CDR2 SYDVKM. There are 15 residues in the CDR3. Together with reference TRBV28 and TRBJ1-5, the CDR3 gives the full variable domain: DVKVTQSSRYLVKRTGEKVFLECVQDMDHENMFWYRQDPGLGLRLIYFSYDVKMKEKGDIPEGYSVSREKKERFSLILESASTNQTSMYLCASRSTNDRDRAQHFGDGTRLSIL.

This clone was observed once. The CDR3 loop is CASSLPSSDTQYF. The DNA for the CDR3 is TGTGCCAGCAGCTTGCCCAGTTCAGATACGCAGTATTTT. This chain uses TRBV5-4 with TRBJ2-3; no clear D. Trimming left V 1 base short and J 4 bases short, with 7 bases between. Germline assignment: CDR1 SGHNT and CDR2 YYREEE (reference sequence). This CDR3 is built from 13 residues.

The rearrangement links TRBV27 to TRBJ2-3; 10 bases agree with TRBD2. The length of the CDR3 is 21 residues. Trimming at V came to 5 bases and at J to 3 bases, leaving 23 bases not matched to a gene. Germline lookup yields CDR1 MNHEY and CDR2 SMNVEV (reference sequence). This CDR3 is CASSPQAPLSGRARRTDTQYF. In nucleotides, the CDR3 is TGTGCCAGCAGTCCTCAAGCCCCTCTGAGCGGGAGGGCCCGCCGAACAGATACGCAGTATTTT.

The chain couples TRBV10-2 to TRBJ2-7; TRBD1 matches 7 bases. Germline V gene lookup returns CDR1 WSHSY and CDR2 SAAADI. After removal of 0 bases from V and 2 bases from J, the junction contained 1 base not matched to a gene. This CDR3 has 14 residues. CDR3 nucleotides: TGCGCCAGCAGTGAGTCCGGGACAGCCTACGAGCAGTACTTC. Protein sequence: CASSESGTAYEQYF.

The rearrangement uses TRBV5-4 and TRBJ1-1, with TRBD1 as a possible D gene (6 bases). The CDR3 runs to 13 residues. Germline CDR1 is SGHNT and CDR2 is YYREEE (reference sequence). Trimming removed 3 bases from V and 4 bases from J, with 10 bases in between. CDR3: CASSWTVGTEAFF. For the CDR3, the DNA is TGTGCCAGCAGCTGGACAGTGGGCACTGAAGCTTTCTTT.

The rearrangement joins TRBV4-1 to TRBJ1-1; a possible D gene is TRBD1 (5 bases). CDR1 and CDR2 (germline): MGHRA, YSYEKL. This CDR3 contains 14 residues. V shed 6 bases and J shed 4 bases, with 15 bases lying between them. In nucleotides, the CDR3 is TGCGCCAGCAGGGTCCTGGGGCCGAGCACTGAAGCTTTCTTT. Translated, it gives CASRVLGPSTEAFF.

The chain recombines TRBV5-4 with TRBJ2-5; 9 bases match TRBD1. The CDR3 length is 14 residues. V lost 3 bases and J lost 5; bases outside the gene matches: 5. Per the germline V gene, CDR1 is SGHNT and CDR2 is YYREEE (reference sequence). DNA for the CDR3: TGTGCCAGCAGCTCACCCGACAGGGGGGAGACCCAGTACTTC. This codes for CASSSPDRGETQYF.

The V gene is TRBV5-1, the J gene TRBJ2-3; TRBD2 agrees at 10 bases. The germline CDR1 and CDR2 sequences are SGHRS and YFSETQ. The CDR3 consists of 17 residues. The ends lost 0 bases at V and 3 bases at J; junction bases unmatched: 7. As DNA, the CDR3 is TGCGCCAGCAGCTTGGGAGGGATGACTAGCGGGACAGATACGCAGTATTTT. As protein: CASSLGGMTSGTDTQYF.

Concerning this clone: Mismatch with germline at one junction end may stem from a read error. The chain joins TRBV28 to TRBJ1-2, with no clear D. Germline lookup yields CDR1 MDHEN and CDR2 SYDVKM. The CDR3 has 14 residues. The CDR3 spells CASSSGSSNYSYTF. As DNA, the CDR3 is TGTGCCAGCAGTTCGGGGTCGTCTAACTATAGCTACACCTTC.

The genes are TRBV29-1 and TRBJ2-1, with 9 bases lining up with TRBD2. The CDR3 is made up of 13 amino acids. J was trimmed by 9 bases and V by 5 bases; bases with no gene match: 8. The germline V gene encodes CDR1 SQVTM and CDR2 ANQGSEA. This CDR3 is CSVIVSGGGEQFF. DNA for the CDR3: TGCAGCGTTATTGTTAGCGGGGGTGGTGAGCAGTTCTTC.

V is TRBV30 and J is TRBJ2-1; tentatively, D is TRBD2 (5 bases). Trimming shortened V by 0 bases and J by 4 bases, and 25 bases separated the two germline ends. CDR1 and CDR2 (germline): GTSNPN, SVGIG (reference sequence). The CDR3 totals 19 residues. The CDR3 bases are TGTGCCTGGAGTGTAATTACCCGCCAAACTAGTCCTCCATACAATGAGCAGTTCTTC. As protein: CAWSVITRQTSPPYNEQFF.

V and J are TRBV5-1 and TRBJ2-2; D is unresolved. Germline V CDR1 and CDR2: SGHRS, YFSETQ. The CDR3 length is 15 residues. Trimming cost V 7 bases and J 4 bases, with 17 bases left between them. CDR3 sequence: CASYVAERSTGELFF. In DNA, the CDR3 is TGCGCCAGCTACGTGGCGGAGCGTAGCACCGGGGAGCTGTTTTTT. Using reference TRBV5-1 and TRBJ2-2 for the parts outside the CDR3, the full variable domain is KAGVTQTPRYLIKTRGQQVTLSCSPISGHRSVSWYQQTPGQGLQFLFEYFSETQRNKGNFPGRFSGRQFSNSRSEMNVSTLELGDSALYLCASYVAERSTGELFFGEGSRLTVL.

This chain connects TRBV6-5 to TRBJ1-1, with D uncertain. The V gene lost 4 bases and the J gene lost 0 bases, with 12 bases spanning the gap. Germline-derived CDR1 and CDR2 are MNHEY and SVGAGI. This CDR3 is built from 15 residues. The CDR3 DNA follows: TGTGCCAGCAGTTCCTCAACCCCGGTGAACACTGAAGCTTTCTTT. This encodes CASSSSTPVNTEAFF.